The 30 T cell receptor beta chains presented below share a single source sample, sequenced in a study of blood T cells in healthy people across ages. Sample-barcoded 5' priming and a J-beta primer mix drove a second PCR of roughly 6 to 12 cycles. TCRdb itself ran the 5' RACE reads through MiXCR, one entry per CDR3 protein. The data hold about a million distinct CDR3 sequences, with 35% to 40% observed a single time. The sequenced material came from blood. These receptors all stem from a man in his late teens or twenties in good health.

This chain uses TRBV5-5 with TRBJ2-5; D possibly matches TRBD1 or TRBD2 (5 bases each). V was cut by 1 base and J by 1 base, with 8 bases left in between. The CDR3 spans 14 residues. Germline V gene lookup returns CDR1 SGHKS and CDR2 YYEKEE (reference sequence). CDR3 nucleotides: TGTGCCAGCAGCTTGAGAGGGGTCCAAGAGACCCAGTACTTC. Its translation: CASSLRGVQETQYF.

With respect to this clonotype: One end of the junction varies from germline; a read error may be responsible. The gene calls are TRBV15 and TRBJ2-7, with a tentative D call TRBD2 (5 bases). Germline loops: CDR1 LNHNV, CDR2 YYDKDF (reference sequence). The CDR3 extends over 16 amino acids. CDR3 DNA sequence: TGTGCCACCAGCAGAGATCTTCGAGGGTTAGCCTACGAGCGGTACTTC. Translated: CATSRDLRGLAYERYF.

This clonotype was observed a handful of times. The genes are TRBV5-1 and TRBJ2-3; 9 nucleotides align to TRBD1. The CDR3 spans 15 residues. CDR1 and CDR2 from the germline V gene are SGHRS and YFSETQ. Trimming took 0 bases from V and 3 from J; bases not matched to a gene: 2. CDR3 nucleotides: TGCGCCAGCAGCTTGGATGGGACAGGGACAGATACGCAGTATTTT. Its translation is CASSLDGTGTDTQYF.

The V call is TRBV28, the J call TRBJ1-2; possibly TRBD1 for D (6 bases). The CDR3 is 13 amino acids. With 4 bases removed from V and 4 bases from J, the gap between germline ends came to 10 bases. Germline loops: CDR1 MDHEN, CDR2 SYDVKM. This chain's CDR3 is CASSSSTGYGYTF. The CDR3 DNA reads as TGTGCCAGCAGTTCGTCGACAGGCTATGGCTACACCTTC.

The J gene is TRBJ1-1, the V gene TRBV7-2, with 8 bases that match TRBD1. This CDR3 is 13 amino acids long. Trimming cost V 2 bases and J 7 bases; bases outside gene matches: 3. Germline values: CDR1 SGHTA, CDR2 FQGNSA. The CDR3 loop reads CASSLRQGFEAFF. The DNA for the CDR3 is TGTGCCAGCAGCTTAAGACAGGGGTTTGAAGCTTTCTTT.

The CDR3 sequence: CARKQGAGKLFF. As DNA, the CDR3 is TGCGCCAGGAAACAGGGGGCCGGGAAACTGTTTTTT. The J gene is TRBJ1-4, the V gene TRBV5-1; the match to TRBD1 covers 9 bases. The CDR3 runs to 12 residues. The J segment lost 11 bases and the V segment lost 8 bases, leaving 7 bases of the junction unmatched. Germline V gene lookup returns CDR1 SGHRS and CDR2 YFSETQ.

This chain connects TRBV13 to TRBJ2-5; no clear D gene. The CDR3 spans 12 residues. Germline loops: CDR1 PRHDT, CDR2 FYEKMQ (reference sequence). Between the trimmed V and J ends, which lost 4 bases and 6 bases, there was a span of 9 bases. CDR3 bases: TGTGCCAGCAGCTCAGCAATACAGACCCAGTACTTC. Translated: CASSSAIQTQYF.

The chain employs TRBV12-3 or TRBV12-4 and TRBJ1-5; possibly TRBD1 for D (6 bases). Trimming stripped 5 bases from V and 5 bases from J, with 10 bases between. The CDR3 is 13 residues long. The CDR3 DNA reads as TGTGCCAGCAGTGGACAGCCGGATCAGCCCCAGCATTTT. Translating it yields CASSGQPDQPQHF.

The chain couples TRBV10-3 to TRBJ2-3; TRBD2 matches at 7 bases. J gave up 4 bases and V 6 bases, and 7 bases lay outside the gene matches. This CDR3 has 14 residues. Germline values: CDR1 ENHRY, CDR2 SYGVKD. The CDR3 DNA is TGTGCCATCAGGGATGGGGGAGGGCCAGATACGCAGTATTTT. Protein sequence: CAIRDGGGPDTQYF.

The V gene is TRBV28, the J gene TRBJ2-5; D uncertain. The J call is doubtful: the DNA matches TRBJ2-7 better. The CDR3 runs to 17 residues. Germline CDR1 is MDHEN and CDR2 is SYDVKM. The CDR3 coding sequence is TGTGCCAGCAGTTACCAAATCGAAGTCTCGATTAAGGACGAGCAGTACTTC. It is translated as CASSYQIEVSIKDEQYF.

This clonotype was observed many times. The CDR3 sequence is CASSQGGGLGNQPQHF. The CDR3 DNA is TGTGCCAGCAGCCAAGGTGGGGGGCTAGGCAATCAGCCCCAGCATTTT. This chain connects TRBV4-2 to TRBJ1-5; D perhaps matches TRBD1 (6 bases). V dropped 1 base and J dropped 2 bases, with 12 bases sitting between them. CDR3 size: 16 residues. The germline V gene encodes CDR1 LGHNA and CDR2 YNFKEQ.

V gene TRBV4-3 combines with J gene TRBJ1-5; D is undetermined. Germline values: CDR1 LGHNA, CDR2 YSLEER. V was shortened by 3 bases and J by 3 bases, with 15 bases between the two germline ends. CDR3 length: 16 residues. The CDR3 DNA sequence: TGCGCCAGCAGCCAGACACGGACGTACACCAATCAGCCCCAGCATTTT. It yields the protein CASSQTRTYTNQPQHF.

V usage is TRBV5-1 and J usage is TRBJ1-1; 9 nucleotides match TRBD1. The germline gives CDR1 SGHRS, CDR2 YFSETQ. This CDR3 has 13 amino acids. V trimming: 2 bases; J trimming: 10 bases; junction bases outside the gene matches: 6. The CDR3 region has the DNA TGCGCCAGCAGCTTAGACAGGGGGGACGGAGCTTTCTTT. Translation gives CASSLDRGDGAFF. Based on the CDR3 plus reference TRBV5-1 and TRBJ1-1, the full variable domain is KAGVTQTPRYLIKTRGQQVTLSCSPISGHRSVSWYQQTPGQGLQFLFEYFSETQRNKGNFPGRFSGRQFSNSRSEMNVSTLELGDSALYLCASSLDRGDGAFFGQGTRLTVV.

The chain uses TRBV7-2 and TRBJ2-5, with 7 nucleotides matching TRBD2. The last part of the DNA fits TRBJ2-4 better; the J call may be wrong. Germline assignment: CDR1 SGHTA and CDR2 FQGNSA. CDR3 length: 15 amino acids. The CDR3 DNA reads as TGTGCCAGCAGCCACCAAACAGCGGGGAGGAACATTCAGTACTTC. It encodes CASSHQTAGRNIQYF.

This clonotype turned up a few times. The V and J genes are TRBV6-1 and TRBJ2-3, with D possibly called TRBD1 or TRBD2 (5 bases each). With 6 bases removed from V and 5 bases from J, the gap between germline ends came to 12 bases. The CDR3 extends over 13 amino acids. Germline V gene lookup returns CDR1 MNHNS and CDR2 SASEGT. The chain's CDR3 is CASRGPWGDTQYF. The CDR3 nucleotides read TGTGCCAGCAGGGGACCATGGGGAGATACGCAGTATTTT.

This clonotype has just a few counts. The J gene is TRBJ2-5, the V gene TRBV20-1; 13 bases are a match to TRBD2. From germline, CDR1 is DFQATT and CDR2 SNEGSKA (reference sequence). CDR3 length: 14 residues. V trimming: 5 bases; J trimming: 2 bases; junction bases outside the gene matches: 2. The CDR3 DNA sequence: TGCAGTGCTGGACTAGCGGGGGAACAAGAGACCCAGTACTTC. Amino acid sequence: CSAGLAGEQETQYF.

The rearrangement links TRBV13 to TRBJ2-1; 11 nucleotides match TRBD1. The CDR3 is 16 residues long. Per the germline V gene, CDR1 is PRHDT and CDR2 is FYEKMQ (reference sequence). V was clipped by 5 bases and J by 7 bases; unmatched bases: 10. The CDR3: CASSNSGQGARNEQFF. DNA for the CDR3: TGTGCCAGCAGCAATTCCGGACAGGGGGCGCGGAATGAGCAGTTCTTC.

Written as DNA, the CDR3 is TGTGCCAGCACGTCATCGCGGAATGAGCAGTTCTTC. It yields the protein CASTSSRNEQFF. This chain joins TRBV2 and TRBJ2-1; D gene uncertain. V lost 7 bases and J 7 bases, leaving 11 bases between the germline ends. The CDR3 is made up of 12 amino acids. Germline lookup yields CDR1 SNHLY and CDR2 FYNNEI.

The genes are TRBV2 and TRBJ2-3; TRBD1 might be the D (5 bases). Germline-derived CDR1 and CDR2 are SNHLY and FYNNEI. The CDR3 sequence is 11 residues long. Deletions cut 6 bases from V and 7 bases from J, with 8 bases between. The CDR3 region has the DNA TGTGCCAGCAGCCCAGGGAATACGCAGTATTTT. Encoded protein: CASSPGNTQYF.

V is TRBV6-2 or TRBV6-3 and J is TRBJ2-1, with 9 nucleotides matching TRBD2. The J call may not be correct, given that the DNA end is closer to TRBJ2-7. Germline V lookup: CDR1 MNHEY, CDR2 SVGEGT. The CDR3 contains 19 residues. CDR3 nucleotides: TGTGCCAGCCTCAGCCCTAGCGGGGCTCTTTTCAGCTCCTACAATGAGCAGTACTTC. Its translation: CASLSPSGALFSSYNEQYF.

A few counts support this clonotype. The chain couples TRBV4-3 to TRBJ2-2; 9 bases are shared with TRBD1. V was pared by 1 base and J by 4 bases, with 4 bases of the junction left unmatched. This CDR3 region has 16 residues. Germline V CDR1 and CDR2: LGHNA, YSLEER. The CDR3 protein is CASSQGSGQGTGELFF. In DNA form, the CDR3 reads TGCGCCAGCAGCCAAGGGTCGGGACAGGGCACCGGGGAGCTGTTTTTT.

This clonotype was seen a few times. The chain employs TRBV12-3 or TRBV12-4 and TRBJ1-1, with D possibly being TRBD1 (5 bases). V shed 6 bases and J shed 8 bases, with 19 bases lying between them. This CDR3 comprises 14 residues. The CDR3 here is CASRVGEEIQEAFF. DNA for the CDR3: TGTGCCAGCAGAGTAGGGGAGGAGATTCAAGAAGCTTTCTTT.

To note about this clonotype: Compared with germline, one end of the junction differs, possibly owing to a read error. J is TRBJ2-3 and V is TRBV12-3 or TRBV12-4; D might be TRBD1 (5 bases). The CDR3 is 15 residues long. The CDR3 protein is CANSLVPWGPDTQYF. Written as DNA, the CDR3 is TGTGCCAACAGTTTGGTCCCCTGGGGCCCAGATACGCAGTATTTT.

V usage is TRBV11-2 and J usage is TRBJ1-2; 10 bases are a match to TRBD1. This CDR3 contains 15 residues. After removal of 5 bases from V and 4 bases from J, the junction contained 7 bases not matched to a gene. CDR1 is SGHAT, CDR2 FQNNGV, per germline. The CDR3 region has the DNA TGTGCCAGCAGCCGGGGGACAGGGGCTATCTATGGCTACACCTTC. It is translated as CASSRGTGAIYGYTF.

Note on this clonotype: With a much larger clone just one base away, this may be a read error. The gene calls are TRBV7-2 and TRBJ2-1, with 11 bases aligning to TRBD2. The J call is doubtful: the DNA matches TRBJ2-7 better. Looked up from germline, CDR1 is SGHTA and CDR2 is FQGNSA. CDR3 length: 17 residues. The CDR3 loop is CASSLELGTSGYNEQYF. The CDR3 DNA reads as TGTGCCAGCAGCTTAGAACTAGGGACTAGCGGCTACAATGAGCAGTACTTC.

The J gene is TRBJ1-1, the V gene TRBV20-1, with a weak D call TRBD1 (6 bases). Germline CDR1 is DFQATT and CDR2 is SNEGSKA (reference sequence). Trimming removed 4 bases from V and 7 bases from J, with 10 bases in between. This CDR3 is 11 amino acids long. The CDR3 reads CSATKGGEAFF. In DNA form, the CDR3 reads TGCAGTGCTACCAAGGGGGGTGAAGCTTTCTTT.

V gene TRBV5-1 combines with J gene TRBJ2-3, with 7 bases lining up with TRBD1. Looked up from germline, CDR1 is SGHRS and CDR2 is YFSETQ. The junction had 13 bases not matched to a gene; V was cut back by 2 bases and J by 4 bases. This CDR3 is built from 17 residues. CDR3 bases: TGCGCCAGCAGCTTTGGGTTCCGACAGGGTATGCCAGATACGCAGTATTTT. Protein product: CASSFGFRQGMPDTQYF.

There are a few counts of this clonotype. The rearrangement uses TRBV11-2 and TRBJ1-4; 7 bases fit TRBD1. CDR1 SGHAT and CDR2 FQNNGV come from the germline V gene. V trimming: 5 bases; J trimming: 5 bases; junction bases outside the gene matches: 11. The CDR3 is made up of 16 amino acids. CDR3 in DNA: TGTGCCAGCAGCCCCAAGACAGGGTTGAGAAATGAAAAACTGTTTTTT. This codes for CASSPKTGLRNEKLFF.

Turning to this clonotype: The junction departs from germline at one end; a sequencing error may be responsible. J is TRBJ2-2 and V is TRBV12-3 or TRBV12-4; a possible D gene is TRBD1 (6 bases). CDR3 length equals 13 residues. In DNA form, the CDR3 reads TGCGCCAGCAGCACCAGGGGCACCGGGGAGCTGTTTTTT. As protein: CASSTRGTGELFF.

J is TRBJ1-1 and V is TRBV30; D is unresolved. Deletions cut 2 bases from V and 4 bases from J, with 11 bases between. This CDR3 is 13 amino acids long. The germline V gene has CDR1 GTSNPN and CDR2 SVGIG (reference sequence). In DNA form, the CDR3 reads TGTGCCTGGAGTCGCGGGGAGAGCACTGAAGCTTTCTTT. This codes for CAWSRGESTEAFF.